This T cell receptor beta chain was retrieved from a study of blood T cell repertoires in COVID-19. Turning to the study itself: COVID-19 samples, acute and convalescent, were from the United States, Italy and Spain.

The CDR3 is 15 amino acids. V lost 8 bases to trimming and J lost 0 bases, with 17 bases between them. In germline, CDR1 is MNHEY, CDR2 SMNVEV (reference sequence). In the authors' workflow: Using reference gene primer amplification, nucleated cell counts were estimated. Only in-frame clones appear in the TCRdb table, and some are missing; sequencing was by immunoSEQ multiplex PCR. That table is the source of V, J and clone size, and D and trimming were worked out from the DNA. The repertoire consists of approximately 200,000 clones, with 86% occurring once and the leading ten covering less than 3%. The source is a woman in her 30s with active or convalescent COVID-19. This sequence joins TRBV27 and TRBJ2-7; tentatively, D is TRBD1 (6 bases). Specimen: peripheral blood. Written as DNA, the CDR3 is TGTGCCAGCGGCCCTGCAGGGGTCCACTCCTACGAGCAGTACTTC. It codes for CASGPAGVHSYEQYF.